Presented here are 18 T cell receptor beta chains from one specimen sequenced in a study of a mutant IDH1 vaccine in newly diagnosed glioma. Their antigens remain unidentified. Profiling relied on immunoSEQ multiplex PCR, and the TCRdb table lists in-frame clones only, not all of them. The sample records 30,000 to 40,000 clones, roughly four fifths being singletons. Time point reported: week 5, during vaccination. Vaccination comprised doses that each held 300 ug of mutant IDH1 20-mer peptide, plus topical imiquimod. Sequencing was performed on PBMCs, taken from a glioma patient whose treatment included an IDH1 peptide vaccine. The origin of the receptors is a man in his forties or fifties with glioma.

The chain has TRBV7-9 and TRBJ2-7, with TRBD2 matching 15 bases. Trimming removed 8 bases from V and 4 bases from J; junction bases left unmatched: 0. CDR1 and CDR2 from the germline V gene are SEHNR and FQNEAQ (reference sequence). This CDR3 contains 13 residues. CDR3 residues: CASGLAGGYEQYF. The CDR3 bases are TGTGCCAGCGGACTAGCGGGAGGGTACGAGCAGTACTTC.

V and J are TRBV6-1 and TRBJ1-2; the match to TRBD1 covers 8 bases. CDR3 length: 14 residues. Germline values: CDR1 MNHNS, CDR2 SASEGT. After removal of 5 bases from V and 8 bases from J, the junction contained 10 bases not matched to a gene. The CDR3 here is CASSTQGGGYGYTF. Written as DNA, the CDR3 is TGTGCCAGCAGTACACAGGGGGGAGGTTACGGCTACACCTTC.

The chain combines TRBV6-5 with TRBJ2-3; the D gene could be TRBD1 or TRBD2 (5 bases each). Between the trimmed V and J ends, which lost 6 bases and 1 base, there was a span of 8 bases. The germline V gene encodes CDR1 MNHEY and CDR2 SVGAGI. There are 13 residues in the CDR3. This CDR3 is CASRGTRTDTQYF. The CDR3 nucleotides read TGTGCCAGCAGGGGGACGCGCACAGATACGCAGTATTTT.

This clone came up once. The V call is TRBV7-9, the J call TRBJ2-5; 7 bases are a match to TRBD2. V was pared by 0 bases and J by 4 bases, with 14 bases of the junction left unmatched. The V gene's germline CDR1 is SEHNR and CDR2 FQNEAQ (reference sequence). CDR3 length: 18 amino acids. The DNA of the CDR3 is TGTGCCAGCAGCTTAGCTGGAGGCAGCCGGGAGGTGTCAGAGACCCAGTACTTC. Protein product: CASSLAGGSREVSETQYF.

The V gene is TRBV2, the J gene TRBJ2-2, with a weak D call TRBD2 (5 bases). In germline, CDR1 is SNHLY, CDR2 FYNNEI. With 5 bases removed from V and 5 bases from J, the gap between germline ends came to 15 bases. The CDR3 totals 15 residues. This CDR3 reads CASSPNLLGTGELFF. CDR3 bases: TGTGCCAGCAGTCCAAATTTACTAGGGACCGGGGAGCTGTTTTTT.

This chain links TRBV5-8 with TRBJ1-1; unclear D gene. The CDR3 totals 15 residues. Germline CDR1 is SGHTS and CDR2 is YDEGEE. V shed 0 bases and J shed 1 base, with 10 bases lying between them. CDR3 nucleotides: TGTGCCAGCAGCTTGGTGCGATATTCGAACACTGAAGCTTTCTTT. It specifies CASSLVRYSNTEAFF.

The chain uses TRBV28 and TRBJ2-2; 8 bases are a match to TRBD2. The CDR3 length is 15 residues. After removal of 6 bases from V and 1 base from J, the junction contained 4 bases not matched to a gene. Germline V gene sequence: CDR1 MDHEN, CDR2 SYDVKM. CDR3 nucleotides: TGTGCCAGCAGGGGGGCGGGAGGGAACACCGGGGAGCTGTTTTTT. As protein: CASRGAGGNTGELFF.

The chain has TRBV28 and TRBJ1-5; TRBD1 might be the D (6 bases). Trimming left V 7 bases short and J 7 bases short, with 17 bases between. The V gene's germline CDR1 is MDHEN and CDR2 SYDVKM. This CDR3 is built from 14 residues. CDR3 protein: CASTPGAGSQPQHF. CDR3 nucleotide sequence: TGTGCCAGCACCCCAGGGGCAGGGAGCCAGCCCCAGCATTTT.

The sample holds a few counts of this clone. V and J are TRBV10-2 and TRBJ1-1; TRBD1 is a possible D gene (6 bases). The V end was cut by 6 bases, the J end by 5 bases, with 10 bases between. Germline CDR1 reads WSHSY; CDR2 reads SAAADI. There are 12 residues in the CDR3. The CDR3, as DNA: TGCGCCAGCAGCCCAGGGGATACTGAAGCTTTCTTT. It translates to CASSPGDTEAFF.

CDR3 loop: CASSFPGAGEKLFF. In DNA, the CDR3 is TGTGCCAGCAGTTTCCCAGGGGCTGGCGAAAAACTGTTTTTT. This chain connects TRBV6-6 to TRBJ1-4; the D gene is possibly TRBD1 (6 bases). CDR1 is MNHNY, CDR2 SVGAGI, per germline (reference sequence). This CDR3 has 14 residues. V lost 4 bases, J lost 8 bases, and 14 bases lay in between.

V gene TRBV7-9 combines with J gene TRBJ1-2, with unresolved D. Germline V CDR1 and CDR2: SEHNR, FQNEAQ (reference sequence). There are 12 residues in the CDR3. V was shortened by 5 bases and J by 5 bases, with 9 bases between the two germline ends. The CDR3 protein is CASSQDPYGYTF. DNA for the CDR3: TGTGCCAGCAGCCAAGATCCTTATGGCTACACCTTC.

This clone was counted only a few times. This chain links TRBV25-1 with TRBJ1-1; D gene unclear. Looked up from germline, CDR1 is MGHDK and CDR2 is SYGVNS. The V end lost 6 bases, the J end lost 3 bases, and 11 bases lay between the germline ends. The CDR3 loop spans 13 amino acids. CDR3: CASRTRRDTEAFF. CDR3 coding DNA: TGTGCCAGCAGAACCCGACGGGACACTGAAGCTTTCTTT.

The genes are TRBV7-2 and TRBJ2-5, with 8 nucleotides matching TRBD2. CDR3 length equals 13 residues. J gave up 5 bases and V 2 bases, and 1 base lay outside the gene matches. CDR1 and CDR2 from the germline V gene are SGHTA and FQGNSA. CDR3 region: CASSLQREETQYF. CDR3 DNA: TGTGCCAGCAGCTTACAGCGGGAGGAGACCCAGTACTTC.

The J gene is TRBJ2-1, the V gene TRBV5-1; TRBD2 matches 12 bases. CDR1 is SGHRS, CDR2 YFSETQ, per germline. V shed 1 base and J 5 bases; nucleotides not matched to a gene: 7. This CDR3 region has 17 residues. The CDR3 DNA is TGCGCCAGCAGCTTGATCGGGCTAGCGGGAGGGGACAATGAGCAGTTCTTC. Its protein product is CASSLIGLAGGDNEQFF.

This clone was counted only a few times. This chain links TRBV27 with TRBJ2-2, with D possibly matching TRBD1 (6 bases). Trimming removed 3 bases from V and 0 bases from J, with 14 bases in between. This CDR3 has 17 residues. Germline V gene data show CDR1 as MNHEY and CDR2 as SMNVEV (reference sequence). The CDR3 DNA follows: TGTGCCAGCAGTTTTCTCCCAGGGGCGACGAACACCGGGGAGCTGTTTTTT. It is translated as CASSFLPGATNTGELFF.

This sequence joins TRBV5-4 and TRBJ2-7; the D gene is possibly TRBD1 (7 bases). The germline V gene encodes CDR1 SGHNT and CDR2 YYREEE (reference sequence). The germline V and J ends were trimmed by 5 bases and 1 base, with 16 bases remaining between them. The CDR3 totals 15 residues. CDR3 DNA sequence: TGTGCCAGCAGGGGGGGACAGTTTCCTTCCTACGAGCAGTACTTC. It specifies CASRGGQFPSYEQYF.

The rearrangement uses TRBV4-1 and TRBJ1-6, with 7 positions matching TRBD1. Germline V gene data show CDR1 as MGHRA and CDR2 as YSYEKL. This CDR3 contains 16 residues. J gave up 2 bases and V 0 bases, and 1 base lay outside the gene matches. The DNA for the CDR3 is TGCGCCAGCAGCCAAGAGGGACAGCCCTATAATTCACCCCTCCACTTT. As protein: CASSQEGQPYNSPLHF.

This chain links TRBV27 with TRBJ1-4, with 8 bases matching TRBD1. From germline, CDR1 is MNHEY and CDR2 SMNVEV (reference sequence). This CDR3 has 13 residues. V was clipped by 5 bases and J by 5 bases; unmatched bases: 1. This chain's CDR3 is CASSGQGNEKLFF. The CDR3, as DNA: TGTGCCAGCAGTGGACAGGGCAATGAAAAACTGTTTTTT.